These T cell receptor beta chains were read from a single sample in a study of T cell responses to AZD1222 COVID-19 vaccine. Data came from immunoSEQ multiplex PCR; TCRdb stores just in-frame clones and leaves some out. The data show over 50,000 clones, about four fifths seen once. Sequenced here: peripheral blood, sampled 28 days after the second AZD1222 dose. All receptors come from an adult who received the AZD1222 COVID-19 vaccine. CDR3s include the opening cysteine and the closing phenylalanine or tryptophan. Each record gives: D gene, CDR3 length, J gene, clone size, V gene, CDR3 protein, CDR3 DNA. D genes are given only for firm matches. Clone size is not always given. Where it is, it says once, few, many or a class for expanded clones.

>.|15|TRBJ2-7|once|TRBV7-2
CASSPLGSLVYEQYF
TGTGCCAGCAGCCCCCTAGGGTCCCTCGTCTACGAGCAGTACTTC
>.|16|TRBJ1-2|few|TRBV19
CASNPSFDSGNYGYTF
TGTGCCAGTAATCCATCATTCGACAGCGGAAATTATGGCTACACCTTC
>TRBD2|15|TRBJ2-1|.|TRBV4-2
CASSQDTSGSREQFF
TGTGCCAGCAGCCAAGATACTAGCGGGTCGCGGGAGCAGTTCTTC
>.|15|TRBJ1-5|.|TRBV28
CASTPPDRSHQPQHF
TGTGCCAGCACCCCACCCGACAGGAGCCATCAGCCCCAGCATTTT
>.|15|TRBJ2-6|.|TRBV5-6
CASSYAGSGANVLTF
TGTGCCAGCAGCTACGCAGGGTCTGGGGCCAACGTCCTGACTTTC
>.|18|TRBJ2-3|.|TRBV27
CASRFHVGPEEGTDTQYF
TGTGCCAGCAGATTTCACGTCGGTCCCGAGGAGGGCACAGATACGCAGTATTTT
>.|13|TRBJ1-2|.|TRBV30
CAWSGGLSNGYTF
TGTGCCTGGAGTGGGGGACTCAGCAATGGCTACACCTTC
>TRBD1|13|TRBJ1-2|few|TRBV6-2/TRBV6-3
CASSPGQVYGYTF
TGTGCCAGCAGTCCCGGACAGGTTTATGGCTACACCTTC
>TRBD1|15|TRBJ2-7|.|TRBV4-3
CASSPSTGRVYEQYF
TGCGCCAGCAGCCCTTCGACAGGGAGAGTCTACGAGCAGTACTTC
>TRBD1|14|TRBJ2-5|.|TRBV5-4
CASSSTQGGETQYF
TGTGCCAGCAGCTCGACACAGGGGGGAGAGACCCAGTACTTC
>TRBD2|16|TRBJ2-1|once|TRBV9
CASSVRFWGGYNEQFF
TGTGCCAGCAGCGTACGTTTCTGGGGGGGCTACAATGAGCAGTTCTTC
>TRBD1|17|TRBJ1-2|.|TRBV7-9
CASSSDRGRPGNYGYTF
TGTGCCAGCAGCTCGGACAGGGGGCGCCCGGGAAACTATGGCTACACCTTC
>.|17|TRBJ2-6|few|TRBV7-9
CASSLAGPLTGANVLTF
TGTGCCAGCAGCTTAGCTGGGCCCCTGACCGGGGCCAACGTCCTGACTTTC
>TRBD1|17|TRBJ1-5|.|TRBV28
CASSLTGGSASNQPQHF
TGTGCCAGCAGTTTAACAGGGGGCAGTGCTAGCAATCAGCCCCAGCATTTT
>TRBD1|16|TRBJ2-6|.|TRBV27
CASSSSTGSGANVLTF
TGTGCCAGCAGTTCATCGACAGGGTCTGGGGCCAACGTCCTGACTTTC
>TRBD2|16|TRBJ2-1|.|TRBV13
CASSFSRLAGSNEQFF
TGTGCCAGCAGCTTTTCCCGACTAGCGGGCTCCAATGAGCAGTTCTTC